Below are 5 T cell receptor beta chains sequenced from a single sample in a study of blood T cell repertoires in COVID-19. Sequencing was performed with immunoSEQ multiplex PCR; in TCRdb, only in-frame clones are kept and a portion is missing. The repertoire holds about 12,000 clones, with approximately 80% as singletons. Input material: peripheral blood. Source of these receptors: a man older than 75 with acute or convalescent COVID-19.

This chain connects TRBV15 to TRBJ2-6; a possible D gene is TRBD2 (6 bases). Germline assignment: CDR1 LNHNV and CDR2 YYDKDF (reference sequence). V lost 3 bases, J lost 0 bases, and 9 bases lay in between. The CDR3 is 16 residues long. The CDR3 spells CATSRGLNSGANVLTF. The CDR3 DNA reads as TGTGCCACCAGCAGGGGACTGAACTCTGGGGCCAACGTCCTGACTTTC. The full variable domain, completed using reference TRBV15 and TRBJ2-6, is DAMVIQNPRYQVTQFGKPVTLSCSQTLNHNVMYWYQQKSSQAPKLLFHYYDKDFNNEADTPDNFQSRRPNTSFCFLDIRSPGLGDTAMYLCATSRGLNSGANVLTFGAGSRLTVL.

The chain couples TRBV18 to TRBJ2-1; TRBD2 agrees at 10 bases. CDR1 and CDR2 (germline): KGHSH, LQKENI. This CDR3 contains 16 residues. The V gene end was trimmed by 4 bases and the J gene end by 5 bases; junction bases not matched to a gene: 8. The CDR3 coding sequence is TGTGCCAGCTCACTCGGACCTAGCGGGGGAAACAATGAGCAGTTCTTC. Translated: CASSLGPSGGNNEQFF. Drawing the rest from reference TRBV18 and TRBJ2-1, the complete variable domain is NAGVMQNPRHLVRRRGQEARLRCSPMKGHSHVYWYRQLPEEGLKFMVYLQKENIIDESGMPKERFSAEFPKEGPSILRIQQVVRGDSAAYFCASSLGPSGGNNEQFFGPGTRLTVL.

The V gene is TRBV6-6, the J gene TRBJ2-2; 10 nucleotides match TRBD1. Trimming at V came to 5 bases and at J to 10 bases, leaving 13 bases not matched to a gene. The germline V gene has CDR1 MNHNY and CDR2 SVGAGI (reference sequence). CDR3 length: 16 amino acids. The CDR3: CASSLQGQGKVVELFF. CDR3 sequence (DNA): TGTGCCAGCAGTCTACAGGGACAGGGGAAAGTAGTGGAGCTGTTTTTT.

This chain's CDR3 is CASCPGLRECTQYF. The CDR3 DNA sequence: TGTGCCAGCTGCCCTGGGCTACGTGAATGCACGCAGTATTTT. The V call is TRBV18, the J call TRBJ2-3, with unresolved D. Trimming cost V 7 bases and J 9 bases, with 20 bases left between them. The germline V gene encodes CDR1 KGHSH and CDR2 LQKENI. The CDR3 length is 14 residues.

The chain joins TRBV6-5 to TRBJ1-4; 11 bases map to TRBD1. The germline V gene has CDR1 MNHEY and CDR2 SVGAGI. Unmatched junction bases numbered 6, after V lost 7 bases and J lost 5 bases. The CDR3 is made up of 15 amino acids. CDR3 coding DNA: TGTGCCAGCAAGCCGGGACAGGGGGTCAATGAAAAACTGTTTTTT. Encoded protein: CASKPGQGVNEKLFF.